Listed below are T cell receptor beta chains from one sample, sequenced in a study of blood T cell repertoires in COVID-19. Profiling relied on immunoSEQ multiplex PCR, and the TCRdb table lists in-frame clones only, not all of them. The top ten clones hold approximately 2% of a sample with under 300,000 clones, around nine tenths of them seen once. The sample comprised PBMCs or T cells enriched from blood (not recorded which). These receptors came from a woman between 55 and 75 years old who had recovered from COVID-19. The conserved cysteine and the conserved F or W are not part of the CDR3 here.

J	V	CDR3
TRBJ2-3	TRBV3-1/TRBV3-2	ASRDRSDTQY
TRBJ1-4	TRBV29-1	SVGGGYEKLF
TRBJ1-2	TRBV9	ASSPGTAFFYGYT
TRBJ1-1	TRBV15	ATSRDFQGARGAF
TRBJ1-1	TRBV11-1	ASSLVDRAGTEAF
TRBJ1-1	TRBV5-1	ASSPGGGTEAF
TRBJ1-5	TRBV28	ASSLFWGDYSNQPQH
TRBJ1-2	TRBV4-2	ASSQGIQGEAGYT
TRBJ1-1	TRBV28	ASSLSSRAEAF
TRBJ1-2	TRBV9	ASSTPQGFGGYT
TRBJ2-7	TRBV6-5	ASTLIGQGAYEQY
TRBJ2-1	TRBV15	ATSTIHVAGSYNEQF
TRBJ2-5	TRBV28	ASSQETQY
TRBJ1-2	TRBV19	ASSPTLTGGDYGYT
TRBJ1-1	TRBV5-1	ASSYPGEMNTEAF
TRBJ2-7	TRBV5-1	ASSLEGRGYEQY
TRBJ2-5	TRBV7-3	ASSLGPVETQY
TRBJ1-2	TRBV5-1	ASSQGQATTYGYT
TRBJ1-1	TRBV5-8	ASSLDRNTEAF
TRBJ2-1	TRBV12-5	ASGFPLEGSGTPSSYNEQF
TRBJ2-5	TRBV29-1	SVPVGGARETQY
TRBJ2-3	TRBV6-6	ASSLQGDTQY
TRBJ2-1	TRBV4-1	ASSPRDRAPYNEQF
TRBJ2-5	TRBV28	ASSFNLWEGRRN
TRBJ2-1	TRBV5-1	ASSDTPILAGGPNEQF
TRBJ1-6	TRBV14	ASSQVFRAPLH
TRBJ1-1	TRBV2	ASSVQENTEAF
TRBJ2-5	TRBV23-1	ASSQSPTRGGRRETQY
TRBJ1-1	TRBV7-3	ASSLTVQPGGEAF
TRBJ1-5	TRBV2	ASSLTGLDQPQH
TRBJ2-1	TRBV30	AWSPGTLDEQF
TRBJ1-2	TRBV2	ASRPGQGIDGYT
TRBJ2-4	TRBV3-1/TRBV3-2	ASSQVLPKTRGQAKNIQY
TRBJ1-1	TRBV5-1	ASSPPGGTGFVTEAF
TRBJ2-3	TRBV3-1/TRBV3-2	ASSPRTSGTTDTQY
TRBJ2-3	TRBV6-5	ATYTDTQY
TRBJ2-7	TRBV18	ASSKSGAYEQY
TRBJ1-1	TRBV28	ASRGTGVFLAF
TRBJ2-1	TRBV19	ASSIVGPGNEQF
TRBJ2-5	TRBV5-1	ASSIFGQGSAETQY
TRBJ1-6	TRBV3-1/TRBV3-2	ASSLQTTGSPLH
TRBJ1-2	TRBV5-4	ASSSQGPLRHYGYT
TRBJ1-2	TRBV30	AWHTRGSYGYT
TRBJ1-6	TRBV27	ATQDRGYSPLH
TRBJ1-2	TRBV18	ASSPLTEQGRV
TRBJ2-1	TRBV9	ASSVSGLNEQF
TRBJ2-1	TRBV6-5	ASSRTSRTPNEQF
TRBJ2-7	TRBV6-2/TRBV6-3	ASSSGTGVHEQY
TRBJ1-3	TRBV2	ASSSQGVSGNTIY
TRBJ2-3	TRBV18	ASSPSGMGADTQY
TRBJ2-5	TRBV28	ASTNPWGGGALETQY
TRBJ1-1	TRBV10-2	ASREQPNTEAF
TRBJ2-3	TRBV7-9	ASSRRLSTSTDTQY
TRBJ2-7	TRBV11-1	ASSTMAEYGEQY
TRBJ2-1	TRBV30	AWSLGLADNEQF
TRBJ1-2	TRBV6-6	ATKGAGGYGYT